The clone carrying this T cell receptor (beta chain) was found a few times. Its target is unknown. This sample stems from a study of regulatory T cells in long-lasting Graves disease. Overall study results and limits: Whereas new patients shared 800 to 1,000 public clonotypes, persistent patients shared more, at about 3,000. Persistent disease preferred TRBV28, TRBJ1-2 and TRBJ2-5; new disease, TRBV20-1 and TRBJ2-1. Those with persistent Graves' had less TCR diversity than newly diagnosed patients.

The CDR3 runs to 13 residues. The V end lost 7 bases, the J end lost 6 bases, and 15 bases lay between the germline ends. Germline values: CDR1 MNHEY, CDR2 SMNVEV (reference sequence). Time point noted: persistent/refractory GD, antithyroid drugs over 5 years with positive TRAb. RNA extracted from PBMCs served as the sequencing template. Library construction for TCR beta used iRepertoire HTBI primers and Arm-PCR of CDR3 regions. Using its own MiXCR run on the multiplex PCR reads, TCRdb lists one record per CDR3 protein. The table lists 300,000 to 500,000 distinct CDR3 sequences, less than 25% of them singletons.

This rearrangement joins TRBV27 to TRBJ1-2, with D possibly being TRBD1 (5 bases). This receptor was taken from a female donor with Graves disease. The source material was peripheral blood mononuclear cells (PBMCs), sampled when the disease was refractory, from a patient treated with antithyroid drugs. The CDR3 sequence: CASTGANSHGYTF. CDR3 DNA: TGTGCCAGCACTGGGGCCAATAGCCATGGCTACACCTTC.